These 32 T cell receptor beta chains share one sample of origin, sequenced in a study of blood T cell repertoires in COVID-19. The method was immunoSEQ multiplex PCR; TCRdb's version includes in-frame clones alone and lacks a portion of them. The sample has about 170,000 clones; 82% are singletons. Sequenced material: peripheral blood. These receptors were obtained from a woman older than 75 with active or convalescent COVID-19.

This clone has more than one count but fewer than ten. The chain combines TRBV18 with TRBJ1-6, with D perhaps matching TRBD1 (6 bases). Per germline, CDR1 KGHSH and CDR2 LQKENI. This CDR3 region has 15 residues. V lost 5 bases and J 5 bases, leaving 13 bases between the germline ends. As DNA, the CDR3 is TGTGCCAGCTCATCGACAGGCCTTAATAATTCACCCCTCCACTTT. This sequence encodes CASSSTGLNNSPLHF.

The chain uses TRBV6-6 and TRBJ1-5; D unresolved. From germline, CDR1 is MNHNY and CDR2 SVGAGI (reference sequence). The CDR3 has 13 amino acids. V was cut by 5 bases and J by 3 bases, with 8 bases left in between. CDR3 in amino acids: CASSRTPNQPQHF. CDR3 nucleotide sequence: TGTGCCAGCAGTCGAACACCCAATCAGCCCCAGCATTTT.

The CDR3 DNA reads as TGTGCCAGCAGCTCCCAGACAGGGGGGGGTGAAAAACTGTTTTTT. Amino acid sequence: CASSSQTGGGEKLFF. The chain couples TRBV5-4 to TRBJ1-4; 9 nucleotides agree with TRBD1. V lost 3 bases, J lost 7 bases, and 7 bases stayed unmatched. The CDR3 loop spans 15 amino acids. CDR1 and CDR2 (germline): SGHNT, YYREEE (reference sequence).

The J gene is TRBJ2-3, the V gene TRBV18, with TRBD1 identical over 10 bases. V lost 2 bases, J lost 6 bases, and 2 bases stayed unmatched. CDR3 length: 14 residues. Per germline, CDR1 KGHSH and CDR2 LQKENI. Here the CDR3 reads CASSPDRGHDTQYF. In nucleotides, the CDR3 is TGTGCCAGCTCACCAGACAGGGGGCACGATACGCAGTATTTT.

The chain has TRBV7-2 and TRBJ2-7; 11 bases line up with TRBD1. CDR1 and CDR2 from the germline V gene are SGHTA and FQGNSA. The CDR3 contains 16 residues. The V segment lost 5 bases and the J segment 3 bases; nucleotides outside the gene matches: 9. In nucleotides, the CDR3 is TGTGCCAGCAGCGAAACGTCGGGACAGGGGGTCTACGAGCAGTACTTC. Its protein product is CASSETSGQGVYEQYF.

The chain is built from TRBV10-3 and TRBJ1-2; a weak D match, TRBD1 (6 bases). CDR3 size: 15 residues. Germline assignment: CDR1 ENHRY and CDR2 SYGVKD. V shed 0 bases and J shed 0 bases, with 8 bases lying between them. CDR3 bases: TGTGCCATCAGTGAGTCGACAGGCTCTAACTATGGCTACACCTTC. Translated: CAISESTGSNYGYTF.

The V gene is TRBV13, the J gene TRBJ1-2; 12 bases are a match to TRBD1. Germline CDR1 reads PRHDT; CDR2 reads FYEKMQ (reference sequence). V was pared by 5 bases and J by 8 bases, with 6 bases of the junction left unmatched. This CDR3 spans 14 amino acids. The chain's CDR3 is CASSRGTGGDGYTF. The CDR3 DNA is TGTGCCAGCAGCAGAGGGACAGGGGGCGACGGCTACACCTTC.

The V and J genes are TRBV28 and TRBJ1-5, with D possibly being TRBD1 (5 bases). The CDR3 has 14 amino acids. Germline values: CDR1 MDHEN, CDR2 SYDVKM. V shed 4 bases and J shed 1 base, with 8 bases lying between them. CDR3 sequence reads: CASSYPGSNQPQHF. CDR3 DNA: TGTGCCAGCAGTTACCCAGGGAGCAATCAGCCCCAGCATTTT.

This chain links TRBV9 with TRBJ2-1; maybe TRBD2 (5 bases). This CDR3 is built from 16 residues. Germline V gene data show CDR1 as SGDLS and CDR2 as YYNGEE. The V and J ends lost 0 bases and 0 bases respectively, with 10 bases between them. Here the CDR3 reads CASSVEVTNSYNEQFF. Here the CDR3 DNA reads TGTGCCAGCAGCGTAGAGGTGACTAACTCCTACAATGAGCAGTTCTTC.

This rearrangement joins TRBV19 to TRBJ2-1; 8 nucleotides match TRBD2. With 7 bases clipped from V and 7 bases from J, the junction kept 15 bases outside the gene matches. Germline CDR1 and CDR2: LNHDA and SQIVND (reference sequence). This CDR3 is 16 amino acids long. The CDR3 protein is CASNRGTGGLNNEQFF. DNA of the CDR3: TGTGCCAGTAACCGGGGGACGGGAGGGCTTAATAATGAGCAGTTCTTC.

This clone showed up just a few times. The CDR3, as DNA: TGTGCCAGCAGTTTCAGTGGTAGGGCCAGGGGGCACTATGGCTACACCTTC. It codes for CASSFSGRARGHYGYTF. The chain carries TRBV27 and TRBJ1-2; 8 bases match TRBD1. The junction had 12 bases not matched to a gene; V was cut back by 3 bases and J by 3 bases. CDR1 and CDR2 (germline): MNHEY, SMNVEV (reference sequence). The CDR3 consists of 17 residues.

This clone showed up just a few times. The chain couples TRBV21-1 to TRBJ1-3. TRBV21-1 is a documented pseudogene. The CDR3 extends over 15 amino acids. The CDR3 here is CASSTGEGGENTIYF. The CDR3 region has the DNA TGTGCCAGCAGCACCGGGGAAGGGGGGGAAAACACCATATATTTT.

The chain is built from TRBV9 and TRBJ2-7, with 11 nucleotides matching TRBD2. V shed 3 bases, J shed 3 bases, and the junction held 5 bases outside the gene matches. The length of the CDR3 is 15 residues. Germline loops: CDR1 SGDLS, CDR2 YYNGEE. CDR3 sequence: CASSAPGTSGYEQYF. DNA of the CDR3: TGTGCCAGCAGCGCACCCGGGACTAGCGGCTACGAGCAGTACTTC.

The chain couples TRBV5-1 to TRBJ2-1, with D perhaps TRBD1 (5 bases). The CDR3 is 16 amino acids. V lost 4 bases and J lost 0, with 14 bases in between. The germline V gene has CDR1 SGHRS and CDR2 YFSETQ. For the CDR3, the DNA is TGCGCCAGCAGCCCCCGGACACTGAGCTCCTACAATGAGCAGTTCTTC. This encodes CASSPRTLSSYNEQFF.

The chain employs TRBV19 and TRBJ2-3, with 9 bases matching TRBD2. The CDR3 extends over 17 amino acids. The germline CDR1 and CDR2 sequences are LNHDA and SQIVND (reference sequence). Germline trimming cut 3 bases from V and 7 bases from J; bases unmatched to any gene: 14. The CDR3 DNA sequence: TGTGCCAGTAGTATGGGCTCCGGACTAGCGAGACGTAATACGCAGTATTTT. Its protein is CASSMGSGLARRNTQYF.

A single count supports this clone. The V call is TRBV19, the J call TRBJ2-7, with D unclear. Germline loops: CDR1 LNHDA, CDR2 SQIVND (reference sequence). The CDR3 length is 13 residues. The germline V and J ends were trimmed by 4 bases and 1 base, with 8 bases remaining between them. The CDR3 DNA reads as TGTGCCAGTAGTAAGCTAGTTTCCTACGAGCAGTACTTC. It encodes CASSKLVSYEQYF.

The DNA of the CDR3 is TGTGCCAGCAGCTTCGGGTTACACCAAACTGGAAACACCATATATTTT. Translation: CASSFGLHQTGNTIYF. The J gene is TRBJ1-3, the V gene TRBV11-2; no reliable D call. Trimming cost V 3 bases and J 2 bases, with 14 bases left between them. Germline loops: CDR1 SGHAT, CDR2 FQNNGV. The CDR3 totals 16 residues.

The V call is TRBV6-5, the J call TRBJ1-2, with D possibly being TRBD1 (5 bases). The V gene's germline CDR1 is MNHEY and CDR2 SVGAGI. The CDR3 spans 15 residues. Trimming cost V 0 bases and J 6 bases, with 14 bases left between them. CDR3 amino acids: CASSYSSGRVDGYTF. The CDR3 DNA follows: TGTGCCAGCAGTTACTCGAGTGGCAGGGTGGATGGCTACACCTTC.

This chain uses TRBV5-6 with TRBJ2-7; D is ambiguous. CDR1 is SGHDT, CDR2 YYEEEE, per germline. The CDR3 consists of 15 residues. V lost 3 bases, J lost 4 bases, and 17 bases lay in between. The CDR3 reads CASSSGPRADYEQYF. CDR3 nucleotide sequence: TGTGCCAGCAGCTCAGGTCCCAGAGCAGATTACGAGCAGTACTTC.

This clone has more than one count but fewer than ten. The V and J genes are TRBV6-5 and TRBJ1-5, with D hard to call. The V end lost 4 bases, the J end lost 6 bases, and 16 bases lay between the germline ends. Germline V gene sequence: CDR1 MNHEY, CDR2 SVGAGI. The CDR3 extends over 15 amino acids. Written as DNA, the CDR3 is TGTGCCAGCAGTTCCAAGGCCCTAGGCACTCAGCCCCAGCATTTT. It is translated as CASSSKALGTQPQHF.

This clone was seen a single time. The V gene is TRBV9, the J gene TRBJ2-5; D might be TRBD1 (5 bases). The CDR3 runs 14 residues. The V end was cut by 1 base, the J end by 0 bases, with 7 bases between. Germline CDR1 and CDR2: SGDLS and YYNGEE. CDR3 residues: CASSVRGYQETQYF. The CDR3 coding sequence is TGTGCCAGCAGCGTAAGGGGATACCAAGAGACCCAGTACTTC.

CDR3 sequence (DNA): TGCGCCAGCAGCTTGGGACTGTCGAACACCGGGGAGCTGTTTTTT. Its protein is CASSLGLSNTGELFF. The chain has TRBV5-1 and TRBJ2-2, with D unresolved. Per germline, CDR1 SGHRS and CDR2 YFSETQ. This CDR3 contains 15 residues. The germline V and J ends were trimmed by 0 bases and 0 bases, with 6 bases remaining between them.

The chain is built from TRBV6-5 and TRBJ2-3; D is perhaps TRBD2 (5 bases). Trimming stripped 5 bases from V and 6 bases from J, with 15 bases between. The CDR3 has 14 amino acids. The germline V gene has CDR1 MNHEY and CDR2 SVGAGI. The CDR3 loop reads CASSRAMPGDTQYF. In nucleotides, the CDR3 is TGTGCCAGCAGTCGAGCAATGCCGGGGGATACGCAGTATTTT.

V gene TRBV4-2 combines with J gene TRBJ1-1; no definite D call. The CDR3 consists of 14 residues. Trimming pared 0 bases from V and 3 bases from J, leaving 8 bases between. From germline, CDR1 is LGHNA and CDR2 YNFKEQ. As DNA, the CDR3 is TGTGCCAGCAGCCAAGATAGTGGAGACACTGAAGCTTTCTTT. The encoded protein is CASSQDSGDTEAFF.

The V and J genes are TRBV28 and TRBJ1-6, with D uncertain. CDR1 is MDHEN and CDR2 is SYDVKM in the germline V gene. V dropped 5 bases and J dropped 1 base, with 12 bases sitting between them. The CDR3 is 16 residues long. CDR3 region: CASSPSSGSYNSPLHF. The CDR3, as DNA: TGTGCCAGCAGTCCGAGTTCGGGGTCCTATAATTCACCCCTCCACTTT.

The V gene is TRBV29-1, the J gene TRBJ1-6; tentatively, D is TRBD1 (5 bases). V was clipped by 5 bases and J by 8 bases, with 13 bases between them. The length of the CDR3 is 13 residues. The germline V gene has CDR1 SQVTM and CDR2 ANQGSEA. CDR3: CSVQGEGDSPLHF. The CDR3 region has the DNA TGCAGCGTTCAAGGGGAGGGTGATTCACCCCTCCACTTT.

V is TRBV30 and J is TRBJ2-7; the D gene is possibly TRBD1 (6 bases). Germline V gives CDR1 GTSNPN, CDR2 SVGIG (reference sequence). Trimming removed 2 bases at V and 3 bases at J, with 11 bases between. The CDR3 spans 13 residues. CDR3 amino acids: CAWSRSTGYEQYF. DNA of the CDR3: TGTGCCTGGAGTAGATCGACAGGCTACGAGCAGTACTTC.

The chain has TRBV7-3 and TRBJ1-1, with TRBD1 matching over 10 bases. Germline V gives CDR1 SGHTA, CDR2 FQGTGA. The CDR3 extends over 13 amino acids. Unmatched junction bases numbered 3, after V lost 5 bases and J lost 6 bases. CDR3 DNA sequence: TGTGCCAGCAGCCCGACAGGGGGCGCTGAAGCTTTCTTT. Residues: CASSPTGGAEAFF.

This rearrangement joins TRBV10-3 to TRBJ2-2; 9 positions agree with TRBD1. With V trimmed by 8 bases and J by 5 bases, 6 bases remained unmatched. The CDR3 spans 14 residues. Germline assignment: CDR1 ENHRY and CDR2 SYGVKD. CDR3 sequence: CAISDRGMTGELFF. The CDR3, as DNA: TGTGCCATCTCCGACAGGGGGATGACCGGGGAGCTGTTTTTT.

The CDR3 sequence is CSVRARRGFGYGYTF. Here the CDR3 DNA reads TGCAGCGTTCGAGCTAGGCGGGGATTTGGCTATGGCTACACCTTC. The chain recombines TRBV29-1 with TRBJ1-2, with D hard to call. Trimming left V 5 bases short and J 4 bases short, with 20 bases between. The CDR3 spans 15 residues. From germline, CDR1 is SQVTM and CDR2 ANQGSEA. The entire variable domain, with the rest obtained from reference TRBV29-1 and TRBJ1-2, is as follows: SAVISQKPSRDICQRGTSLTIQCQVDSQVTMMFWYRQQPGQSLTLIATANQGSEATYESGFVIDKFPISRPNLTFSTLTVSNMSPEDSSIYLCSVRARRGFGYGYTFGSGTRLTVV.

The CDR3, as DNA: TGTGCCAGCAGCTTAGACGGGACTAGCGCCAATGAGCAGTTCTTC. Amino acid sequence: CASSLDGTSANEQFF. This chain connects TRBV11-2 to TRBJ2-1, with TRBD2 identical over 10 bases. The CDR3 runs 15 residues. V lost 0 bases, J lost 6 bases, and 2 bases stayed unmatched. Germline CDR1 reads SGHAT; CDR2 reads FQNNGV.

This clone was observed once. V is TRBV6-5 and J is TRBJ1-6, with D possibly being TRBD1 (5 bases). The germline gives CDR1 MNHEY, CDR2 SVGAGI. The CDR3 totals 14 residues. CDR3 region: CATVKTVYNSPLHF. As DNA, the CDR3 is TGTGCTACCGTTAAGACAGTCTATAATTCACCCCTCCACTTT.